The 11 T cell receptor beta chains given below trace back to one sample, sequenced in a study of cytotoxic CD8 clonotypes in ibrutinib-treated CLL. Repertoires were generated with immunoSEQ multiplex PCR, while TCRdb's copy carries only in-frame clones and drops some. The sample shows about 84,000 clones, roughly 86% of them seen only once. This specimen consisted of PBMCs, obtained before ibrutinib treatment. The origin of the receptors is a human donor with chronic lymphocytic leukemia.

The chain is built from TRBV7-8 and TRBJ1-1; 9 positions agree with TRBD1. V lost 5 bases, J lost 1 base, and 11 bases stayed unmatched. Germline CDR1 and CDR2: SGHVS and FQNEAQ. The CDR3 is 17 residues long. The CDR3 DNA is TGTGCCAGCAGCAAACCCGGACAGGGGTGGCCGAACACTGAAGCTTTCTTT. Residues: CASSKPGQGWPNTEAFF.

V is TRBV28 and J is TRBJ2-2; 9 bases agree with TRBD1. The germline gives CDR1 MDHEN, CDR2 SYDVKM. Trimming took 6 bases from V and 4 from J; bases not matched to a gene: 9. CDR3 size: 16 residues. The CDR3 protein is CASRRPTGGSTGELFF. The CDR3 bases are TGTGCCAGCAGGCGCCCGACAGGGGGAAGCACCGGGGAGCTGTTTTTT.

The rearrangement links TRBV11-3 to TRBJ2-5; perhaps D is TRBD1 or TRBD2 (5 bases each). The CDR3 contains 15 residues. Germline CDR1 SGHNT, CDR2 YENEEA. Trimming took off 5 bases at V and 3 bases at J, with 16 bases between the two ends. Written as DNA, the CDR3 is TGTGCCAGCAGCCTCGGGACGTCTAGGGAAGAGACCCAGTACTTC. The encoded protein is CASSLGTSREETQYF.

The chain carries TRBV27 and TRBJ2-7; D is possibly TRBD2 (5 bases). The germline gives CDR1 MNHEY, CDR2 SMNVEV (reference sequence). CDR3 length: 14 amino acids. V lost 6 bases and J 4 bases, leaving 16 bases between the germline ends. The CDR3 loop reads CASSAQITGYEQYF. The CDR3 DNA reads TGTGCCAGCAGCGCCCAAATCACGGGGTACGAGCAGTACTTC.

V is TRBV14 and J is TRBJ2-1; tentative D call: TRBD1 (6 bases). Trimming shortened V by 1 base and J by 5 bases, and 15 bases separated the two germline ends. Germline values: CDR1 SGHDN, CDR2 FVKESK. The CDR3 loop spans 16 amino acids. The CDR3 protein is CASSQGLARGHNEQFF. The CDR3 DNA reads as TGTGCCAGCAGCCAAGGTCTCGCCAGGGGCCACAATGAGCAGTTCTTC.

The genes are TRBV7-8 and TRBJ1-5; unclear D gene. The CDR3 loop spans 16 amino acids. V lost 5 bases and J 0 bases, leaving 14 bases between the germline ends. CDR1 is SGHVS and CDR2 is FQNEAQ in the germline V gene. In DNA form, the CDR3 reads TGTGCCAGCAGCCTCCGGGAAAAGATTAGCAATCAGCCCCAGCATTTT. This encodes CASSLREKISNQPQHF.

V gene TRBV5-8 combines with J gene TRBJ2-3; 7 bases agree with TRBD2. This CDR3 contains 15 residues. Germline CDR1 SGHTS, CDR2 YDEGEE. Losses at the gene ends were 0 bases for V and 0 bases for J; bases not matched to a gene: 1. The CDR3 protein is CASSLGGGSTDTQYF. The CDR3 DNA reads as TGTGCCAGCAGCTTGGGCGGGGGTAGCACAGATACGCAGTATTTT. The complete variable domain, with remaining parts taken from reference TRBV5-8 and TRBJ2-3, reads EAGVTQSPTHLIKTRGQQATLRCSPISGHTSVYWYQQALGLGLQFLLWYDEGEERNRGNFPPRFSGRQFPNYSSELNVNALELEDSALYLCASSLGGGSTDTQYFGPGTRLTVL.

J is TRBJ2-1 and V is TRBV6-5; 8 bases fit TRBD1. The trim removed 6 bases at V and 4 bases at J, leaving 5 bases unmatched. CDR1 is MNHEY and CDR2 is SVGAGI in the germline V gene. The CDR3 length is 14 residues. CDR3 residues: CASRGQVKYNEQFF. The CDR3 DNA follows: TGTGCCAGCAGGGGACAGGTGAAATACAATGAGCAGTTCTTC.

This clone was recorded only once. The chain links TRBV10-1 to TRBJ2-3; D gene unclear. Germline CDR1 is WNHNN and CDR2 is SYGVQD (reference sequence). Trimming stripped 5 bases from V and 2 bases from J, with 2 bases between. The CDR3 length is 11 residues. The chain's CDR3 is CASSTTDTQYF. DNA for the CDR3: TGCGCCAGCAGTACCACAGATACGCAGTATTTT.

This sequence joins TRBV29-1 and TRBJ1-1; D is uncertain. V was cut by 4 bases and J by 1 base, with 4 bases left in between. Germline V gives CDR1 SQVTM, CDR2 ANQGSEA. The CDR3 extends over 11 amino acids. The CDR3 loop reads CSVGTNTEAFF. In DNA form, the CDR3 reads TGCAGCGTTGGCACGAACACTGAAGCTTTCTTT.

The CDR3 region is CASRQQGGSQPQHF. The CDR3 nucleotides read TGCGCCAGCAGGCAACAGGGAGGTAGCCAGCCCCAGCATTTT. This sequence joins TRBV10-2 and TRBJ1-5, with D possibly matching TRBD1 (6 bases). The V end was cut by 6 bases, the J end by 7 bases, with 16 bases between. Germline CDR1 reads WSHSY; CDR2 reads SAAADI. The CDR3 sequence is 14 residues long.